The 23 T cell receptor beta chains reported below all come from one sample, sequenced in a study of beta chain features in type 1 diabetes. Sequenced material consisted of expressed TCRB transcripts (all of the isolated RNA was reverse transcribed). Sequencing used immunoSEQ multiplex PCR; TCRdb keeps in-frame clones, though not all of them. The data contain some 900,000 clones, under 20% of them singletons. Sequencing was carried out using naive CD4+ T cells from blood. The receptor set was obtained from a woman between 18 and 30 years old in good health.

The CDR3 sequence: CASSLGGAATYGYTF. The CDR3 DNA is TGTGCCAGCAGCTTAGGGGGCGCGGCGACATATGGCTACACCTTC. The genes are TRBV7-9 and TRBJ1-2; possible D gene TRBD1, 5 bases. CDR1 SEHNR and CDR2 FQNEAQ come from the germline V gene (reference sequence). This CDR3 region has 15 residues. V lost 1 base to trimming and J lost 5 bases, with 14 bases between them.

The table lists this clone with a few counts. The J gene is TRBJ1-5, the V gene TRBV25-1; TRBD1 matches at 11 bases. The CDR3 is 18 amino acids. CDR1 and CDR2 (germline): MGHDK, SYGVNS. Trimming took 0 bases from V and 0 from J; bases not matched to a gene: 4. CDR3 DNA: TGTGCCAGCAGTGAATATTGGACAGGGGGCTATAGCAATCAGCCCCAGCATTTT. It yields the protein CASSEYWTGGYSNQPQHF.

This clone was seen more than once but under ten times. V and J are TRBV4-3 and TRBJ2-2; 9 nucleotides agree with TRBD2. Germline values: CDR1 LGHNA, CDR2 YSLEER. The V segment lost 0 bases and the J segment 3 bases; nucleotides outside the gene matches: 5. The CDR3 has 17 residues. CDR3 in DNA: TGCGCCAGCAGCCAAGATTCGGCGGGAGGGGACACCGGGGAGCTGTTTTTT. Translation: CASSQDSAGGDTGELFF.

This clone was found a few times. The chain carries TRBV19 and TRBJ1-1, with D perhaps TRBD1 (5 bases). This CDR3 comprises 14 residues. Deletions cut 7 bases from V and 4 bases from J, with 16 bases between. From germline, CDR1 is LNHDA and CDR2 SQIVND (reference sequence). The CDR3 nucleotides read TGTGCCAGTATCCCCAGGCGCGGGGGCACTGAAGCTTTCTTT. Translation: CASIPRRGGTEAFF.

In its sample, this clone was seen once. V and J are TRBV4-2 and TRBJ1-3; D is unresolved. The CDR3 contains 14 residues. Between the trimmed V and J ends, which lost 4 bases and 4 bases, there was a span of 11 bases. CDR1 is LGHNA and CDR2 is YNFKEQ in the germline V gene. CDR3 region: CASSPSMAGNTIYF. Written as DNA, the CDR3 is TGTGCCAGCAGCCCCTCGATGGCGGGAAACACCATATATTTT.

The rearrangement uses TRBV10-3 and TRBJ1-5; D call uncertain. The CDR3 contains 14 residues. Germline V CDR1 and CDR2: ENHRY, SYGVKD. The ends were cut back, 10 bases at V and 5 bases at J, with 18 bases in the middle. This CDR3 reads CATALEGKDQPQHF. The CDR3 bases are TGTGCCACGGCCCTAGAGGGTAAGGATCAGCCCCAGCATTTT.

The rearrangement joins TRBV7-9 to TRBJ1-1, with D maybe TRBD1 (5 bases). CDR1 is SEHNR, CDR2 FQNEAQ, per germline (reference sequence). The CDR3 runs to 14 residues. The V and J ends lost 5 bases and 1 base respectively, with 11 bases between them. The CDR3 loop is CASSQGRANTEAFF. For the CDR3, the DNA is TGTGCCAGCAGCCAGGGCAGGGCGAACACTGAAGCTTTCTTT.

CDR3 residues: CATSSSTDTQYF. In DNA form, the CDR3 reads TGTGCCACCTCTAGCAGCACAGATACGCAGTATTTT. This chain joins TRBV10-3 and TRBJ2-3; weak D call: TRBD2 (5 bases). Germline V gene lookup returns CDR1 ENHRY and CDR2 SYGVKD. CDR3 length: 12 amino acids. The germline V and J ends were trimmed by 10 bases and 0 bases, with 8 bases remaining between them.

This clone has more than one count but fewer than ten. J is TRBJ1-1 and V is TRBV11-1; no firm D call. Trimming pared 4 bases from V and 0 bases from J, leaving 6 bases between. Germline-derived CDR1 and CDR2 are SGHAT and FQDESV (reference sequence). The length of the CDR3 is 13 residues. Here the CDR3 reads CASSYRVNTEAFF. The CDR3 DNA reads TGTGCCAGCAGCTATAGGGTGAACACTGAAGCTTTCTTT.

This clone was seen a few times. V is TRBV11-2 and J is TRBJ2-7; tentative D call: TRBD2 (5 bases). The CDR3 spans 13 residues. Germline V CDR1 and CDR2: SGHAT, FQNNGV. V was cut by 2 bases and J by 3 bases, with 8 bases left in between. CDR3 residues: CASSLTSFYEQYF. The DNA for the CDR3 is TGTGCCAGCAGCTTAACTAGTTTCTACGAGCAGTACTTC. The full variable domain, completed using reference TRBV11-2 and TRBJ2-7, is EAGVAQSPRYKIIEKRQSVAFWCNPISGHATLYWYQQILGQGPKLLIQFQNNGVVDDSQLPKDRFSAERLKGVDSTLKIQPAKLEDSAVYLCASSLTSFYEQYFGPGTRLTVT.

This clone was observed a handful of times. The chain carries TRBV7-9 and TRBJ2-1, with 8 bases that match TRBD1. Germline V gene sequence: CDR1 SEHNR, CDR2 FQNEAQ (reference sequence). This CDR3 is 17 amino acids long. Trimming cost V 0 bases and J 6 bases; bases outside gene matches: 10. This CDR3 is CASSLAAGQGAGNEQFF. DNA of the CDR3: TGTGCCAGCAGCTTAGCCGCAGGGCAGGGGGCAGGCAATGAGCAGTTCTTC.

The V and J genes are TRBV7-2 and TRBJ2-1, with D possibly being TRBD1 or TRBD2 (6 bases each). Germline V gene data show CDR1 as SGHTA and CDR2 as FQGNSA. Trimming cost V 4 bases and J 6 bases, with 19 bases left between them. The CDR3 sequence is 16 residues long. The CDR3 sequence: CASSWKGGRQGNEQFF. The DNA of the CDR3 is TGTGCCAGCAGCTGGAAGGGGGGCCGCCAAGGCAATGAGCAGTTCTTC. Together with reference TRBV7-2 and TRBJ2-1, the CDR3 gives the full variable domain: GAGVSQSPSNKVTEKGKDVELRCDPISGHTALYWYRQSLGQGLEFLIYFQGNSAPDKSGLPSDRFSAERTGGSVSTLTIQRTQQEDSAVYLCASSWKGGRQGNEQFFGPGTRLTVL.

This clone was recorded a few times. The rearrangement uses TRBV5-8 and TRBJ1-1, with D maybe TRBD1 (5 bases). CDR1 is SGHTS, CDR2 YDEGEE, per germline. The CDR3 sequence is 13 residues long. V lost 4 bases and J 3 bases, leaving 10 bases between the germline ends. The CDR3 loop reads CASSQVGDTEAFF. The CDR3 coding sequence is TGTGCCAGCAGCCAAGTAGGGGACACTGAAGCTTTCTTT.

This chain uses TRBV11-2 with TRBJ1-1; D unresolved. In germline, CDR1 is SGHAT, CDR2 FQNNGV. CDR3 length equals 12 residues. The V gene lost 2 bases and the J gene lost 8 bases, with 9 bases spanning the gap. CDR3 sequence reads: CASSLIDGEAFF. Written as DNA, the CDR3 is TGTGCCAGCAGCTTAATAGACGGAGAAGCTTTCTTT. Drawing the rest from reference TRBV11-2 and TRBJ1-1, the complete variable domain is EAGVAQSPRYKIIEKRQSVAFWCNPISGHATLYWYQQILGQGPKLLIQFQNNGVVDDSQLPKDRFSAERLKGVDSTLKIQPAKLEDSAVYLCASSLIDGEAFFGQGTRLTVV.

This chain links TRBV9 with TRBJ2-1, with 8 bases matching TRBD2. The CDR3 sequence is 16 residues long. J was trimmed by 4 bases and V by 4 bases; bases with no gene match: 10. Germline values: CDR1 SGDLS, CDR2 YYNGEE. The CDR3 DNA is TGTGCCAGCAGCCCCCGGTCGACTAGCGAATACAATGAGCAGTTCTTC. Amino acids: CASSPRSTSEYNEQFF.

The chain is built from TRBV5-6 and TRBJ2-7, with 11 bases lining up with TRBD2. The germline gives CDR1 SGHDT, CDR2 YYEEEE. The CDR3 totals 17 residues. V lost 1 base, J lost 3 bases, and 9 bases stayed unmatched. The CDR3 bases are TGTGCCAGCAGCTTGTTCCAACTAGCGGGAGAAGTCTACGAGCAGTACTTC. This codes for CASSLFQLAGEVYEQYF. The whole variable domain, filled in from reference TRBV5-6 and TRBJ2-7, reads DAGVTQSPTHLIKTRGQQVTLRCSPKSGHDTVSWYQQALGQGPQFIFQYYEEEERQRGNFPDRFSGHQFPNYSSELNVNALLLGDSALYLCASSLFQLAGEVYEQYFGPGTRLTVT.

V and J are TRBV5-6 and TRBJ1-2; no firm D call. V was pared by 0 bases and J by 1 base, with 7 bases between. Germline CDR1 and CDR2: SGHDT and YYEEEE. This CDR3 is 14 amino acids long. This CDR3 is CASSLGVVNYGYTF. DNA for the CDR3: TGTGCCAGCAGCTTGGGGGTTGTTAACTATGGCTACACCTTC.

The gene calls are TRBV7-9 and TRBJ2-3; 10 bases line up with TRBD1. The J segment lost 3 bases and the V segment lost 5 bases, leaving 5 bases of the junction unmatched. Germline CDR1 is SEHNR and CDR2 is FQNEAQ (reference sequence). This CDR3 region has 15 residues. The DNA for the CDR3 is TGTGCCAGCAGCCCCAGGACAGGGGGGACAGATACGCAGTATTTT. Its translation: CASSPRTGGTDTQYF. The full variable domain, completed using reference TRBV7-9 and TRBJ2-3, is DTGVSQNPRHKITKRGQNVTFRCDPISEHNRLYWYRQTLGQGPEFLTYFQNEAQLEKSRLLSDRFSAERPKGSFSTLEIQRTEQGDSAMYLCASSPRTGGTDTQYFGPGTRLTVL.

The chain links TRBV11-2 to TRBJ2-4; the D gene is possibly TRBD1 (5 bases). Trimming cost V 1 base and J 0 bases, with 13 bases left between them. The V gene's germline CDR1 is SGHAT and CDR2 FQNNGV. The CDR3 runs 17 residues. The CDR3 nucleotides read TGTGCCAGCAGCTTAGTTAGGGGCCGTCCAGCCAAAAACATTCAGTACTTC. It yields the protein CASSLVRGRPAKNIQYF.

The J gene is TRBJ2-7, the V gene TRBV25-1; maybe TRBD1 (5 bases). Per germline, CDR1 MGHDK and CDR2 SYGVNS. The CDR3 totals 14 residues. Trimming removed 2 bases from V and 2 bases from J, with 10 bases in between. CDR3 bases: TGTGCCAGCAGTGAAGACAGACAAACCTACGAGCAGTACTTC. Residues: CASSEDRQTYEQYF.

The chain has TRBV9 and TRBJ2-1; D is ambiguous. V lost 2 bases and J 1 base, leaving 10 bases between the germline ends. Germline assignment: CDR1 SGDLS and CDR2 YYNGEE. This CDR3 region has 15 residues. In DNA form, the CDR3 reads TGTGCCAGCAGCGTGTTGTCCGCTTCCTACAATGAGCAGTTCTTC. This sequence encodes CASSVLSASYNEQFF.

The gene calls are TRBV7-2 and TRBJ1-1; 7 bases agree with TRBD1. This CDR3 region has 14 residues. Trimming cost V 5 bases and J 6 bases; bases outside gene matches: 9. The germline gives CDR1 SGHTA, CDR2 FQGNSA. CDR3 DNA sequence: TGTGCCAGCAGCCAAGATACAGGGGTACCTGAAGCTTTCTTT. As protein: CASSQDTGVPEAFF.

The CDR3: CASSPGRPHREQFF. In DNA, the CDR3 is TGTGCCAGCAGCCCGGGACGTCCTCATAGGGAGCAGTTCTTC. The V and J genes are TRBV28 and TRBJ2-1; D may be TRBD1 or TRBD2 (5 bases each). V lost 6 bases and J 10 bases, leaving 19 bases between the germline ends. This CDR3 spans 14 amino acids. The germline V gene has CDR1 MDHEN and CDR2 SYDVKM.